The 2 T cell receptor beta chains reported below all come from one sample, sequenced in a study of control samples from healthy donors and cancer patients. The assay was immunoSEQ multiplex PCR, and TCRdb's table has in-frame clones only and misses some. Among around 57,000 clones listed, approximately 90% were seen once. Sequenced input: PBMCs. The receptors stem from a man aged 30 to 39 with colorectal cancer.

The chain uses TRBV4-3 and TRBJ2-7, with 9 bases that match TRBD2. J was trimmed by 0 bases and V by 1 base; bases with no gene match: 7. The CDR3 loop spans 17 amino acids. Germline CDR1 and CDR2: LGHNA and YSLEER. The chain's CDR3 is CASSQVWASGVSYEQYF. DNA of the CDR3: TGCGCCAGCAGCCAAGTGTGGGCTAGCGGGGTCTCCTACGAGCAGTACTTC.

The genes are TRBV5-6 and TRBJ1-6; the D gene is possibly TRBD1 (5 bases). The V gene lost 3 bases and the J gene lost 9 bases, with 10 bases spanning the gap. Germline lookup yields CDR1 SGHDT and CDR2 YYEEEE. CDR3 size: 13 residues. In DNA, the CDR3 is TGTGCCAGCAGCTGGGGGGGGACTTCACCCCTCCACTTT. Residues: CASSWGGTSPLHF.